This TCR beta chain is drawn from a study of patients and donors after allogeneic stem cell transplantation. Per germline, CDR1 MNHEY and CDR2 SMNVEV (reference sequence). With 5 bases clipped from V and 3 bases from J, the junction kept 0 bases outside the gene matches. The CDR3 loop spans 12 amino acids. Using its own MiXCR run on the RT-PCR reads, TCRdb lists one record per CDR3 protein. There are some 150,000 distinct CDR3 sequences in the sample; approximately 35% occur only once, and approximately 50% lies in the top ten. The origin of this receptor is a human donor who was either an allogeneic HSCT recipient or a stem cell or donor lymphocyte infusion donor (not recorded which). It is not recorded whose cells these are; they may come from a transplant donor. The chain carries TRBV27 and TRBJ2-7, with 8 bases that match TRBD1. The sample comprised blood, either unsorted or a sorted T cell fraction (not recorded which). The CDR3: CASSTGGYEQYF. The CDR3 DNA reads as TGTGCCAGCAGTACAGGGGGCTACGAGCAGTACTTC.